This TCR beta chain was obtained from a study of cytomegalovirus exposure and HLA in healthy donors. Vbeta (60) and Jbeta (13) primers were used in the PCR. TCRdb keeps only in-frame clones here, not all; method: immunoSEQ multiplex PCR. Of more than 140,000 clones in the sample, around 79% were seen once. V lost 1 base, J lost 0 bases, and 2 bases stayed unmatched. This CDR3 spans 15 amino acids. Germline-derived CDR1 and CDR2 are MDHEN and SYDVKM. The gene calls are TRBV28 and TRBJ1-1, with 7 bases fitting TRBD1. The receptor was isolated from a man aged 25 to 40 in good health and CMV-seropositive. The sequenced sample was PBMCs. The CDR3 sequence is CASSLSGQMNTEAFF. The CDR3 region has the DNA TGTGCCAGCAGTTTATCGGGACAGATGAACACTGAAGCTTTCTTT.